This T cell receptor (beta chain) derives from a study of blood T cells in healthy people across ages. About this clonotype itself: The antigen remains unidentified. This may arise from a read error, as a much more abundant clone is one base away.

Combining a sample-barcoded 5' primer with a J-beta primer mix, a second PCR ran for roughly 7 to 12 cycles. Unique molecular identifiers of 12 random nucleotides labeled each cDNA. In TCRdb, the 5' RACE reads were re-called with MiXCR into one record per CDR3 protein. Of about 1.1 million distinct CDR3 sequences listed, 35% to 45% were seen once; the top ten hold about an eighth. Points from the study as a whole: Naive CD4+ cell counts and diversity both ran higher in long-lived than in aged donors.

The CDR3 spans 12 residues. Germline V gene sequence: CDR1 ENHRY, CDR2 SYGVKD. Sequencing was done on a sample of blood. This clonotype originated in a man between 18 and 35 years old in good health. The chain has TRBV10-3 and TRBJ1-1; no firm D call. CDR3 protein: CTAAEGRTEAFF. CDR3 in DNA: TGTACCGCCGCAGAAGGGCGAACTGAAGCTTTCTTT.